This TCR beta chain was obtained from a study of molecular identifiers for immune sequencing clone quantification. TCRdb re-called the PCR reads with MiXCR, one entry per CDR3 protein. The sample comprises about 640,000 distinct CDR3 sequences, 15% to 20% of which are singletons, and 0.85% rests with the top ten. This clonotype has only a few counts. Sequencing used naive CD8+ T cells from blood, with Jurkat cell RNA spiked in. The subset: FACS-sorted CD8+CD4-CCR7+CD45RA+ naive T cells. This TCR was recovered from a human donor in good health. Some libraries in this study had Jurkat cell RNA spiked in.

The CDR3 sequence is CASSDRGDEQYF. The CDR3 region has the DNA TGTGCCAGCAGCGATAGAGGAGACGAGCAGTACTTC. The rearrangement links TRBV9 to TRBJ2-7; the D is unclear. This CDR3 region has 12 residues. Germline lookup yields CDR1 SGDLS and CDR2 YYNGEE. V lost 3 bases to trimming and J lost 5 bases, with 9 bases between them.